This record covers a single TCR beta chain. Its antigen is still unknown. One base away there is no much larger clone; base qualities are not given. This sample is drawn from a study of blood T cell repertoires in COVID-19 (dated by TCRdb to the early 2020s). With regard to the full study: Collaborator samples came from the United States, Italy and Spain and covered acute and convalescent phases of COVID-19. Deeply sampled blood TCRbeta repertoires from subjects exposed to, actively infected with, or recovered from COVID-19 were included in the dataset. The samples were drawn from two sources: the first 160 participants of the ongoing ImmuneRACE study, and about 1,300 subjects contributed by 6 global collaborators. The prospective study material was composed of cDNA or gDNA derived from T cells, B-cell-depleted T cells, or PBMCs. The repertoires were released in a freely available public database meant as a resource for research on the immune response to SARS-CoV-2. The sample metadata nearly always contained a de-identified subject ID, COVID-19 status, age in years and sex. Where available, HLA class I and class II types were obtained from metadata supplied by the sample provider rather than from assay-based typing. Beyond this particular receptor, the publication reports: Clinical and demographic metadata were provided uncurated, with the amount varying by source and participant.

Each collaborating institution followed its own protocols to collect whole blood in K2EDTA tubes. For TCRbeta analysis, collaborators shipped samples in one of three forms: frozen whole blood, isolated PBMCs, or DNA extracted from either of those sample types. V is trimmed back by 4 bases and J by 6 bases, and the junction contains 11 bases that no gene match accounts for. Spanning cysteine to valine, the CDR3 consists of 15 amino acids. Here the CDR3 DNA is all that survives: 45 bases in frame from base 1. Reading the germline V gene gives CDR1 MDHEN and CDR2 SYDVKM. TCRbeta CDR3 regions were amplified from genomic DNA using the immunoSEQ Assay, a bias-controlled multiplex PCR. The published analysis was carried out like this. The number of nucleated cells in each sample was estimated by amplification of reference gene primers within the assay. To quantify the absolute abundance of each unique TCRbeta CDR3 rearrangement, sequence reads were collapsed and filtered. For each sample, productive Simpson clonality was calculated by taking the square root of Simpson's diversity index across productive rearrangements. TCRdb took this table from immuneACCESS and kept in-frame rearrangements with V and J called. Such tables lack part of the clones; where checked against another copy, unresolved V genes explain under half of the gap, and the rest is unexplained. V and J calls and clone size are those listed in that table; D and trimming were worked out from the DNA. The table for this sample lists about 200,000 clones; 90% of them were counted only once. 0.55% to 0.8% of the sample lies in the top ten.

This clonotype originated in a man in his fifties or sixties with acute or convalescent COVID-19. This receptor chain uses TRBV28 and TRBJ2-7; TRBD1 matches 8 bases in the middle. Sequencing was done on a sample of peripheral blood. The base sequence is TGTGCCAGCAGTTCCCAGACAGGGGCGCTGGGCGAGCAGTACGTC. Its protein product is CASSSQTGALGEQYV.